These 31 T cell receptor beta chains originate from one sample sequenced in a study of metastatic and nonmetastatic thyroid tumors. Not a single patient had been given any form of treatment at any point before undergoing thyroid surgery. TCRdb reassembled clones from the PCR reads with MiXCR. Of around 16,000 clones listed, approximately 25% were seen once; the top ten hold 13%. Material for sequencing was adjacent normal tissue. These receptors came from a female donor with papillary thyroid cancer or a benign thyroid nodule (not recorded which). Some clones in this sample may be carry-over from other donors' samples.

Ten or more counts support this clone. This CDR3 is CASSPTSGRRYNEQFF. In DNA form, the CDR3 reads TGTGCCAGCAGTCCGACTAGCGGGAGGAGGTACAATGAGCAGTTCTTC. The chain joins TRBV6-2 or TRBV6-3 to TRBJ2-1, with 13 bases fitting TRBD2. The CDR3 has 16 residues. Germline V gene lookup returns CDR1 MNHEY and CDR2 SVGEGT. V gave up 5 bases and J gave up 4 bases; unmatched junction bases: 5.

CDR3 in DNA: TGTGCCAGCAGTGTGAAGGGAGGAATGCCCACTGAAGCTTTCTTT. Protein sequence: CASSVKGGMPTEAFF. The chain couples TRBV2 to TRBJ1-1; no clear D. The CDR3 contains 15 residues. V lost 4 bases to trimming and J lost 4 bases, with 16 bases between them. Germline lookup yields CDR1 SNHLY and CDR2 FYNNEI.

The J gene is TRBJ1-4, the V gene TRBV6-1, with D hard to call. This CDR3 comprises 13 residues. Germline V gives CDR1 MNHNS, CDR2 SASEGT. The ends were cut back, 10 bases at V and 8 bases at J, with 17 bases in the middle. This CDR3 reads CANSNPGGEKLFF. The CDR3 region has the DNA TGTGCCAACAGCAATCCGGGAGGGGAAAAACTGTTTTTT.

The J gene is TRBJ1-4, the V gene TRBV6-1; D not resolved. The CDR3 contains 16 residues. Germline V gene sequence: CDR1 MNHNS, CDR2 SASEGT. Trimming cost V 2 bases and J 2 bases, with 12 bases left between them. CDR3 coding DNA: TGTGCCAGCAGTGAACCGGTGCTCTGGACTAATGAAAAACTGTTTTTT. Translating it yields CASSEPVLWTNEKLFF.

This chain joins TRBV5-1 and TRBJ2-7; D is perhaps TRBD2 (6 bases). This CDR3 spans 15 amino acids. Trimming cost V 4 bases and J 0 bases, with 14 bases left between them. From germline, CDR1 is SGHRS and CDR2 YFSETQ. The CDR3 bases are TGCGCCAGCAGCATCGGGACTGCCAACTCCTACGAGCAGTACTTC. Its translation: CASSIGTANSYEQYF. The full variable domain, completed using reference TRBV5-1 and TRBJ2-7, is KAGVTQTPRYLIKTRGQQVTLSCSPISGHRSVSWYQQTPGQGLQFLFEYFSETQRNKGNFPGRFSGRQFSNSRSEMNVSTLELGDSALYLCASSIGTANSYEQYFGPGTRLTVT.

The genes are TRBV11-1 and TRBJ2-7, with a possible D match to TRBD1 (5 bases). V was cut by 4 bases and J by 2 bases, with 18 bases left in between. The length of the CDR3 is 16 residues. Germline V gene sequence: CDR1 SGHAT, CDR2 FQDESV (reference sequence). CDR3 sequence: CASSSPGAGNTYEQYF. Here the CDR3 DNA reads TGTGCCAGCAGCTCCCCTGGGGCAGGGAATACCTACGAGCAGTACTTC.

The J gene is TRBJ2-5, the V gene TRBV7-3, with 11 bases lining up with TRBD2. V shed 5 bases, J shed 4 bases, and the junction held 21 bases outside the gene matches. The CDR3 has 20 residues. From germline, CDR1 is SGHTA and CDR2 FQGTGA. The CDR3 is CASSLQGGVAGGPGGETQYF. CDR3 nucleotide sequence: TGTGCCAGCAGCCTCCAGGGTGGAGTAGCGGGAGGGCCCGGTGGAGAGACCCAGTACTTC.

The table lists this clone with a count of one. This rearrangement joins TRBV5-1 to TRBJ2-7, with a tentative D call TRBD1 (5 bases). The CDR3 runs to 12 residues. V was pared by 5 bases and J by 4 bases, with 10 bases between. CDR1 is SGHRS, CDR2 YFSETQ, per germline. CDR3 DNA: TGCGCCAGCAGTTTCGACAGTTACGAGCAGTACTTC. This gives the protein CASSFDSYEQYF.

The rearrangement uses TRBV5-1 and TRBJ2-2; D remains ambiguous. This CDR3 spans 13 amino acids. Germline V gives CDR1 SGHRS, CDR2 YFSETQ. Trimming stripped 0 bases from V and 8 bases from J, with 8 bases between. This chain's CDR3 is CASSLDRTGELFF. The CDR3 nucleotides are TGCGCCAGCAGCTTGGACCGAACGGGGGAGCTGTTTTTT.

V is TRBV12-3 or TRBV12-4 and J is TRBJ1-1, with D uncertain. This CDR3 spans 17 amino acids. Trimming shortened V by 1 base and J by 3 bases, and 18 bases separated the two germline ends. The CDR3 coding sequence is TGTGCCAGCAGTTTAGGGGGTATGAGGTTGACGGACACTGAAGCTTTCTTT. Translating gives CASSLGGMRLTDTEAFF.

This clone was seen more than once but under ten times. The gene calls are TRBV28 and TRBJ2-7, with D perhaps TRBD1 (5 bases). Germline V gene sequence: CDR1 MDHEN, CDR2 SYDVKM. The V gene lost 5 bases and the J gene lost 3 bases, with 23 bases spanning the gap. CDR3 length: 17 residues. CDR3 DNA: TGTGCCAGCAGTCTCCCTTTTTCTGGACAAATATACTACGAGCAGTACTTC. Protein sequence: CASSLPFSGQIYYEQYF.

The chain uses TRBV30 and TRBJ2-5; D is perhaps TRBD2 (5 bases). The assigned J gene may be wrong: the sequence end matches TRBJ2-1 better. Germline V gives CDR1 GTSNPN, CDR2 SVGIG (reference sequence). The CDR3 sequence is 15 residues long. Written as DNA, the CDR3 is TGTGCCTGGAGTAGCGAGGGCCATTATATCACTGAGCAGTTCTTC. Translation: CAWSSEGHYITEQFF.

The V and J genes are TRBV19 and TRBJ2-5; tentatively, D is TRBD1 (5 bases). Trimming left V 0 bases short and J 1 base short, with 9 bases between. The CDR3 has 15 amino acids. Germline assignment: CDR1 LNHDA and CDR2 SQIVND (reference sequence). The CDR3 DNA is TGTGCCAGTAGTATAGACGGCAGGGCCCAAGAGACCCAGTACTTC. Encoded protein: CASSIDGRAQETQYF.

In this sample, this clone turned up a few times. The chain has TRBV20-1 and TRBJ2-3; the match to TRBD2 covers 13 bases. The ends lost 3 bases at V and 3 bases at J; junction bases unmatched: 3. This CDR3 contains 15 residues. Germline loops: CDR1 DFQATT, CDR2 SNEGSKA (reference sequence). CDR3 sequence reads: CSASELAGGTDTQYF. The CDR3 nucleotides are TGCAGTGCTAGTGAACTAGCGGGAGGGACAGATACGCAGTATTTT.

The chain couples TRBV12-3 or TRBV12-4 to TRBJ2-3; D is perhaps TRBD2 (6 bases). The V end lost 3 bases, the J end lost 0 bases, and 13 bases lay between the germline ends. The CDR3 is 16 residues long. The CDR3, as DNA: TGTGCCAGCAGTTTTGTAGGGAGGCCTAGCACAGATACGCAGTATTTT. Its protein product is CASSFVGRPSTDTQYF.

By share of the sample, this clone is medium-sized. V gene TRBV7-3 combines with J gene TRBJ2-5; TRBD2 matches at 8 bases. The V segment lost 1 base and the J segment 4 bases; nucleotides outside the gene matches: 2. The CDR3 contains 14 residues. Germline CDR1 is SGHTA and CDR2 is FQGTGA. In nucleotides, the CDR3 is TGTGCCAGCAGCTTAATGGCGGGAGGAGAGACCCAGTACTTC. This codes for CASSLMAGGETQYF.

The CDR3 nucleotides are TGCAGTGCCCGCCTGGGATACTATGGCTACACCTTC. It is translated as CSARLGYYGYTF. This sequence joins TRBV20-1 and TRBJ1-2, with unresolved D. V lost 6 bases and J 3 bases, leaving 11 bases between the germline ends. This CDR3 is 12 amino acids long. Germline V CDR1 and CDR2: DFQATT, SNEGSKA (reference sequence).

This clone has just a few counts. The chain is built from TRBV30 and TRBJ2-5; 7 bases are shared with TRBD1. CDR3 size: 14 residues. V trimming: 4 bases; J trimming: 1 base; junction bases outside the gene matches: 6. Germline CDR1 GTSNPN, CDR2 SVGIG (reference sequence). CDR3 DNA sequence: TGTGCCTGGAACAGGGGCCCGCTCCAAGAGACCCAGTACTTC. Translated, it gives CAWNRGPLQETQYF.

The sample holds a few counts of this clone. This sequence joins TRBV9 and TRBJ2-7; tentatively, D is TRBD1 or TRBD2 (6 bases each). Trimming removed 3 bases at V and 7 bases at J, with 20 bases between. In germline, CDR1 is SGDLS, CDR2 YYNGEE. CDR3 size: 15 residues. The CDR3 DNA reads TGTGCCAGCAGCGCCGGCACACTGGGGGCGGGGGAGCAGTACTTC. This gives the protein CASSAGTLGAGEQYF. The entire variable domain, with the rest obtained from reference TRBV9 and TRBJ2-7, is as follows: DSGVTQTPKHLITATGQRVTLRCSPRSGDLSVYWYQQSLDQGLQFLIQYYNGEERAKGNILERFSAQQFPDLHSELNLSSLELGDSALYFCASSAGTLGAGEQYFGPGTRLTVT.

This clone was counted a few times. This CDR3 is CASSFLTGGNYGYTF. The CDR3 DNA sequence: TGTGCCAGCAGTTTCTTGACAGGGGGGAACTATGGCTACACCTTC. The rearrangement links TRBV27 to TRBJ1-2, with TRBD1 identical over 9 bases. CDR1 and CDR2 (germline): MNHEY, SMNVEV (reference sequence). This CDR3 region has 15 residues. V lost 3 bases to trimming and J lost 2 bases; unmatched junction nucleotides: 4.

The table lists this clone with a few counts. The chain links TRBV6-1 to TRBJ1-2, with D maybe TRBD1 (5 bases). V lost 5 bases and J 0 bases, leaving 16 bases between the germline ends. CDR3 length: 16 residues. Germline CDR1 MNHNS, CDR2 SASEGT. CDR3 DNA sequence: TGTGCCAGCAGTACAGATACCGGGGCCTCTAACTATGGCTACACCTTC. Residues: CASSTDTGASNYGYTF.

This clone was detected only a few times. The rearrangement joins TRBV27 to TRBJ1-1; 7 bases agree with TRBD1. V trimming: 0 bases; J trimming: 7 bases; junction bases outside the gene matches: 8. The CDR3 sequence is 15 residues long. Germline V gene lookup returns CDR1 MNHEY and CDR2 SMNVEV (reference sequence). This chain's CDR3 is CASSLSNRGFGEAFF. As DNA, the CDR3 is TGTGCCAGCAGTTTATCGAACAGGGGTTTCGGTGAAGCTTTCTTT.

The rearrangement links TRBV14 to TRBJ1-2; 8 nucleotides agree with TRBD1. The V and J ends lost 2 bases and 4 bases, in that order; junction bases with no gene match: 6. Germline CDR1 SGHDN, CDR2 FVKESK. The CDR3 covers 15 residues. CDR3 region: CASSQRTGLPYGYTF. CDR3 DNA sequence: TGTGCCAGCAGCCAACGGACAGGGCTCCCCTATGGCTACACCTTC.

A remark on this clone: The conserved closing phenylalanine or tryptophan is absent in this CDR3, likely reflecting a read error. This chain links TRBV4-2 with TRBJ1-5, with D maybe TRBD1 (5 bases). CDR1 is LGHNA and CDR2 is YNFKEQ in the germline V gene. The germline V and J ends were trimmed by 1 base and 0 bases, with 19 bases remaining between them. The CDR3 has 19 amino acids. The CDR3: CASSQAGTGCIYSNQPQHV. Here the CDR3 DNA reads TGTGCCAGCAGCCAAGCCGGGACTGGGTGCATTTATAGCAATCAGCCCCAGCATGTT.

The genes are TRBV5-6 and TRBJ2-3; TRBD2 matches at 7 bases. CDR3 length: 15 amino acids. CDR1 and CDR2 from the germline V gene are SGHDT and YYEEEE. V lost 4 bases to trimming and J lost 0 bases; unmatched junction nucleotides: 5. The CDR3 region has the DNA TGTGCCAGCAGCGGGGGGGGACCCAGCACAGATACGCAGTATTTT. It specifies CASSGGGPSTDTQYF.

In regard to this clone: In the same sample, other DNA sequences code for this CDR3. V and J are TRBV6-5 and TRBJ1-2; 8 nucleotides line up with TRBD1. The CDR3 runs to 15 residues. J lost 4 bases, V lost 2 bases, and 6 bases had no gene match. CDR1 is MNHEY, CDR2 SVGAGI, per germline. The CDR3: CASSYRRTGTYGYTF. The CDR3 bases are TGTGCCAGCAGTTACAGACGGACAGGGACCTATGGCTACACCTTC.

Comments on this clone: The CDR3 does not close with the conserved phenylalanine or tryptophan, likely indicating a read error. The chain employs TRBV10-3 and TRBJ1-1; 7 bases align to TRBD1. The CDR3 has 13 residues. Germline V gene sequence: CDR1 ENHRY, CDR2 SYGVKD. J lost 0 bases, V lost 8 bases, and 3 bases had no gene match. CDR3 DNA sequence: TGTGCCATCGGACAGGATTTGAACACTGAAGCTTTCATA. Protein product: CAIGQDLNTEAFI.

This clone came up a few times. V usage is TRBV12-3 or TRBV12-4 and J usage is TRBJ1-1, with a tentative D call TRBD1 (6 bases). V gave up 1 base and J gave up 3 bases, with 12 bases separating them. The CDR3 runs 15 residues. As DNA, the CDR3 is TGTGCCAGCAGTTTAGGCACAGGGATGGACACTGAAGCTTTCTTT. Translating gives CASSLGTGMDTEAFF.

This chain links TRBV11-2 with TRBJ2-1; D call uncertain. Germline V gene sequence: CDR1 SGHAT, CDR2 FQNNGV. V lost 2 bases and J 0 bases, leaving 11 bases between the germline ends. The CDR3 spans 16 residues. In DNA, the CDR3 is TGTGCCAGCAGCTTACCCTCTATAGGCTCCTACAATGAGCAGTTCTTC. Translation gives CASSLPSIGSYNEQFF.

This clone was picked up a small number of times. The chain carries TRBV11-1 and TRBJ1-2; 9 nucleotides agree with TRBD1. Unmatched junction bases numbered 7, after V lost 1 base and J lost 4 bases. Germline lookup yields CDR1 SGHAT and CDR2 FQDESV (reference sequence). The CDR3 extends over 16 amino acids. The CDR3 DNA sequence: TGTGCCAGCAGCTTAGGAGGACAGGGGATTTTCTATGGCTACACCTTC. The encoded protein is CASSLGGQGIFYGYTF.

This chain joins TRBV6-2 or TRBV6-3 and TRBJ2-7; possible D gene TRBD1, 5 bases. V was clipped by 4 bases and J by 6 bases, with 7 bases between them. This CDR3 spans 11 amino acids. Germline V CDR1 and CDR2: MNHEY, SVGEGT. CDR3 in DNA: TGTGCCAGCAGTTTAGGGGTCGAGCAGTACTTC. Amino acid sequence: CASSLGVEQYF.